The clone carrying this TCR beta chain occurred a few times. Its specificity is unknown. The data were taken from a study of human T cells and chemical hapten exposure. Study overall: Enrolled patients were predominantly female and had alopecia areata, totalis or universalis. Findings and caveats of the study: Unchanged with DPC sensitization were TCRs above 1 in 1000 frequency. PT1 expanded TCR counts correlated positively with patch test score.

The germline V and J ends were trimmed by 5 bases and 9 bases, with 17 bases remaining between them. CDR3 length: 14 residues. Germline V gives CDR1 SQVTM, CDR2 ANQGSEA. Regarding time point: patch test 2, 6 weeks after DPC sensitization. The treatment is: therapeutic diphenylcyclopropenone sensitization with weekly scalp DPC. Each cDNA molecule in the library carried unique molecular identifiers. TCRdb called the RACE reads again in MiXCR, with one record for every CDR3 protein. The sample yields fewer than 95,000 distinct CDR3 sequences, approximately 9.9% seen once. Sequences were derived from whole blood, sampled in connection with sensitization to the hapten diphenylcyclopropenone (DPC). J is TRBJ1-6 and V is TRBV29-1; no clear D. This clonotype originated in a middle-aged man with alopecia areata. Some clones in this sample may be carry-over from other donors' samples. The CDR3 spells CSVQTGPTGSPLHF. The CDR3 DNA follows: TGCAGCGTTCAGACCGGGCCCACGGGTTCACCCCTCCACTTT.